This T cell receptor (beta chain) was identified during a study of T-cell memory formation after mild COVID-19. Across the study: The two donors had largely donor-specific TCR clusters.

The sample holds a few counts of this clonotype. Antigen unknown. CDR3 length equals 13 residues. From germline, CDR1 is SEHNR and CDR2 FQNEAQ (reference sequence). With V trimmed by 5 bases and J by 8 bases, 9 bases remained unmatched. Whole-study findings and limits: Later expanders leaned CD4+, whereas clones that contracted between day 15 and 85 were balanced CD4/CD8. A subset of responding clones appeared in pre-infection memory, suggesting cross-reactive memory joined.

From 5'RACE with constant-segment primers came TCR alpha and TCR beta cDNA libraries that carried sample barcodes and UMIs. TCRdb fed the 5' RACE reads into MiXCR, producing one record per CDR3 protein. This sample has 100,000 to 150,000 distinct CDR3 sequences, with approximately 17% found just once. The rearrangement uses TRBV7-9 and TRBJ2-7; 7 bases fit TRBD2. Sequenced: PBMCs or a T cell subset sorted from them (not recorded which). The receptor was derived from a man younger than 35 who had mild COVID-19 (a few samples of this study predate the infection). Cell type and time point are not known. CDR3 in amino acids: CASSPGGDGQQYV. CDR3 sequence (DNA): TGTGCCAGCAGCCCTGGGGGGGACGGACAGCAGTACGTC.